A single sample is the source of the 5 T cell receptor beta chains below, sequenced in a study of blood T cells in healthy people across ages. With a J-beta primer mix and a sample-barcoded 5' primer, a second PCR ran roughly 6 to 11 cycles. MiXCR, applied by TCRdb to the 5' RACE reads, yields one record per CDR3 protein. In the table there are around 1,600,000 distinct CDR3 sequences, about 42% of which are singletons. Sequencing was carried out using blood. The receptor set was obtained from a woman aged 18-29 years in good health.

About this clonotype itself: A much larger clone is a single base away; this may be a read error. This chain links TRBV6-1 with TRBJ1-1; the D is unclear. CDR3 length: 13 amino acids. CDR1 is MNHNS and CDR2 is SASEGT in the germline V gene. V lost 8 bases and J lost 1, with 11 bases in between. The CDR3 region is CASLKAGNTEAFF. The CDR3 DNA is TGTGCCAGCCTTAAGGCGGGGAACACTGAAGCTTTCTTT.

The chain couples TRBV6-5 to TRBJ2-3, with TRBD2 matching 7 bases. Germline V gives CDR1 MNHEY, CDR2 SVGAGI. V trimming: 5 bases; J trimming: 4 bases; junction bases outside the gene matches: 12. There are 16 residues in the CDR3. CDR3 loop: CASSPELALVADTQYF. In DNA form, the CDR3 reads TGTGCCAGCAGTCCCGAACTAGCGCTTGTTGCAGATACGCAGTATTTT.

This clonotype has just a few counts. The V and J genes are TRBV20-1 and TRBJ2-1, with D possibly TRBD2 on 6 matching bases. The CDR3 covers 12 residues. V was shortened by 0 bases and J by 12 bases, with 12 bases between the two germline ends. Germline V lookup: CDR1 DFQATT, CDR2 SNEGSKA (reference sequence). The CDR3 DNA reads TGCAGTGCTAGAGATCTAGGGACTCTGCAGTTCTTC. Its translation: CSARDLGTLQFF.

This clonotype was found a few times. The chain is built from TRBV29-1 and TRBJ2-3, with D uncertain. Germline CDR1 SQVTM, CDR2 ANQGSEA. Trimming removed 3 bases from V and 2 bases from J, with 21 bases in between. This CDR3 spans 17 amino acids. The CDR3 protein is CSVDGQTTPPYTDTQYF. CDR3 DNA sequence: TGCAGCGTTGACGGGCAGACAACTCCTCCGTACACAGATACGCAGTATTTT.

This chain joins TRBV25-1 and TRBJ2-1; D is possibly TRBD2 (5 bases). Trimming took off 2 bases at V and 0 bases at J, with 11 bases between the two ends. Germline values: CDR1 MGHDK, CDR2 SYGVNS. The CDR3 sequence is 16 residues long. CDR3 protein: CASSERTGSSYNEQFF. The CDR3 nucleotides are TGTGCCAGCAGTGAACGCACGGGAAGCTCCTACAATGAGCAGTTCTTC.